This TCR beta chain emerged from a study of blood T cell repertoires in COVID-19. TCRdb keeps only in-frame clones here, not all; method: immunoSEQ multiplex PCR. The sample shows roughly 220,000 clones, 70% to 90% of them seen only once. The CDR3 is 16 residues long. Germline CDR1 and CDR2: SGHRS and YFSETQ. With V trimmed by 4 bases and J by 2 bases, 12 bases remained unmatched. The sequenced material came from peripheral blood. The source is a man in his forties or fifties who had recovered from COVID-19. V is TRBV5-1 and J is TRBJ2-7, with 7 bases lining up with TRBD2. The CDR3 reads CASSRAGGRVAYEQYF. CDR3 nucleotide sequence: TGCGCCAGCAGCCGGGCGGGCGGGAGAGTGGCCTACGAGCAGTACTTC. Together with reference TRBV5-1 and TRBJ2-7, the CDR3 gives the full variable domain: KAGVTQTPRYLIKTRGQQVTLSCSPISGHRSVSWYQQTPGQGLQFLFEYFSETQRNKGNFPGRFSGRQFSNSRSEMNVSTLELGDSALYLCASSRAGGRVAYEQYFGPGTRLTVT.